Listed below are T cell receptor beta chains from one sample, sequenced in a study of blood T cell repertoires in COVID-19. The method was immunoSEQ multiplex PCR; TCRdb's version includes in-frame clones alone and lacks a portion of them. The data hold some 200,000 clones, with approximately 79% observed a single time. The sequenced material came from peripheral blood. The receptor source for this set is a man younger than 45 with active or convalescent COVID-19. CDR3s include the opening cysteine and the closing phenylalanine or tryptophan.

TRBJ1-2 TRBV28 CASSDSTNYGYTF
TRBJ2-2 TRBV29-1 CSVVEQGANGELFF
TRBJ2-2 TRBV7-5 CVRSYALNTGELFF
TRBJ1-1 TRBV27 CASSATGRGRTEAFF
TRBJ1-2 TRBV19 CAGGRGSYGYTF
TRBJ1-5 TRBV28 CASSSPGVGPNQPQHF
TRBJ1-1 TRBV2 CASTTGDTINTEAFF
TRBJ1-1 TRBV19 CASSITPRALNTEAFF
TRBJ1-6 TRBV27 CASSSGQGSNSPLHF
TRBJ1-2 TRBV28 CASSLDRGQDGYTF
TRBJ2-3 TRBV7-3 CASSWSGGGADTQYF
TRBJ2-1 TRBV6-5 CASSYGTGLRNEQFF
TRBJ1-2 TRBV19 CASTSGATGIYGYTF
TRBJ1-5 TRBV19 CASSIEGAQPQHF
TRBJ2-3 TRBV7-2 CASSPSVTDTQYF
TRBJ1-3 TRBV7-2 CASSQRQAGNTIYF
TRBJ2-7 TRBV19 CASSISTGGGTREQYF
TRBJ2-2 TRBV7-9 CASSLTAVGELFF
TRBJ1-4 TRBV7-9 CASSASGTADEDNEKLFF
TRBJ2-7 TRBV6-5 CASSYLETGYEQYF
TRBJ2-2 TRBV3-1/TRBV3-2 CASSQLVGRMNTGELFF
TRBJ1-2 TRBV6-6 CASRRDRGDYGYTF
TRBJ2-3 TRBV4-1 CASSQGGDRTDTQYF
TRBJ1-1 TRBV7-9 CASSLADRVYTEAFF
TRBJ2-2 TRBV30 CAGQGFNTGELFF
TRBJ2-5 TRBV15 CATSRTGLAGVGETQYF
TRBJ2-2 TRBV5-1 CASSFSTIVGLAAGFTGELFF
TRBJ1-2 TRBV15 CATSRDQNGYTF
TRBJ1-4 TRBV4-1 CASSQDRTATNEKLFF
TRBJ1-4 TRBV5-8 CASSLGTGALNEKLFF
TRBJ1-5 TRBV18 CASSPTGQPNQPQHF
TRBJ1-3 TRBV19 CASSIGQLGNTIYF
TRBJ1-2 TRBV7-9 CASSLSRGDNGYTF
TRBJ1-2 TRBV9 CASSVTGNGYTF
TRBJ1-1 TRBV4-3 CASSRLSGLLNTEAFF
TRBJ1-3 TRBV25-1 CASMGQGTSSGNTIYF
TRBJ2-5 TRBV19 CASSRGYQETQYF
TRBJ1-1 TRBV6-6 CASRLENTEAFF
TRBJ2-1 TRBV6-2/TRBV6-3 CASSWLAGGFSYNEQFF
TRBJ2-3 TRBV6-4 CASSASSTDTQYF
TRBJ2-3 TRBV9 CASSQLTDTQYF
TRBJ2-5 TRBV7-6 CASSKEGGSETQYF
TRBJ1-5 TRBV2 CASSTGQGGKNQPQHF
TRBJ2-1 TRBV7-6 CASSLVVAGVYNEQFF
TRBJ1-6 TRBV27 CASSVRDTGFRSPLHF
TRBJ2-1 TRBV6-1 CASSELLAAYNEQFF
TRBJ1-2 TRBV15 CATSRDQPGTGGNYGYTF
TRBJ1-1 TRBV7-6 CASSYLGDRVTEAFF
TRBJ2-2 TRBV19 CASSIDGPLAGGPRDTGELFF
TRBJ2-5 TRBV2 CASSRQGSRETQYF
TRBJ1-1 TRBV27 CASSLSRAQNTEAFF
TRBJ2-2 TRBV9 CASSVGGQGNTGELFF
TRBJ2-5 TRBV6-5 CASSYSAGGPETQYF
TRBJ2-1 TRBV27 CASSLSWLGRNEQFF
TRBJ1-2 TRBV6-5 CAIKSAYGYTF
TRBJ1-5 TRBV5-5 CASSLDLRTNQPQHF
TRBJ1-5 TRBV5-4 CASSEGTNQPQHF
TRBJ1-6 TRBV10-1 CASSESLEGHSPLHF
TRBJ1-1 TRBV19 CASSPRQGNTEAFF